This record concerns one T cell receptor beta chain sequence. The sample originates from a study of T cell changes during pregnancy in multiple sclerosis. Germline CDR1 and CDR2: MNHEY and SVGAGI. The CDR3 runs 15 residues. After removal of 2 bases from V and 4 bases from J, the junction contained 3 bases not matched to a gene. The data were produced by immunoSEQ multiplex PCR, yet TCRdb's version contains in-frame clones alone and is incomplete. The table lists around 56,000 clones, 70% to 90% of them singletons, with 1.8% in the top ten. The chain recombines TRBV6-5 with TRBJ2-3; 10 bases are a match to TRBD2. This receptor was taken from a female donor with multiple sclerosis, enrolled in a pregnancy study. The sequencing here drew on peripheral blood, taken after pregnancy. CDR3 bases: TGTGCCAGCAGTTACGCTAGCGGGGGAGCAGATACGCAGTATTTT. It yields the protein CASSYASGGADTQYF.